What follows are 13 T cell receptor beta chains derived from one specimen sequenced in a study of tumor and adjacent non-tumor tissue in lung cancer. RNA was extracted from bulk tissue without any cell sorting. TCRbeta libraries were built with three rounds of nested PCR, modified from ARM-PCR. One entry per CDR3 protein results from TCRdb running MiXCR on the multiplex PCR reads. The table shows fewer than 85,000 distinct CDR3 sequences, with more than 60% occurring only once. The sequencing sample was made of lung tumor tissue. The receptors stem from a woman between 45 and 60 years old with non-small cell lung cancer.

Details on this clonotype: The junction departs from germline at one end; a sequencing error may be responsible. In DNA, the CDR3 is TGCGGCGTTATACTAATAGAGGGTGAGCAGTTCTTC. It yields the protein CGVILIEGEQFF. V and J are TRBV29-1 and TRBJ2-1, with D possibly matching TRBD2 (5 bases). This CDR3 spans 12 amino acids. Per the germline V gene, CDR1 is SQVTM and CDR2 is ANQGSEA.

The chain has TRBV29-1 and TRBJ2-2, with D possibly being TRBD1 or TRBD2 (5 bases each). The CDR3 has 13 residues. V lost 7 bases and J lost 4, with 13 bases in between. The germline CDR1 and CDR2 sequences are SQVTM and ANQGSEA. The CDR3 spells CSGGEGITGELFF. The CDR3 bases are TGCAGCGGCGGTGAGGGGATCACCGGGGAGCTGTTTTTT.

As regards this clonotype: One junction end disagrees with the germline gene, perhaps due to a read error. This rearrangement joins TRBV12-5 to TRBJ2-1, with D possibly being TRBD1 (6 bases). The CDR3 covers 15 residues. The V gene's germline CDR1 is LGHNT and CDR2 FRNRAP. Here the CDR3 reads CASSLSLGTHDEQFF. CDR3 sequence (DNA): TGTGCTAGTAGTTTGTCCCTCGGGACACATGATGAGCAGTTCTTC.

CDR3 sequence reads: CASRIQGHEQYF. CDR3 sequence (DNA): TGTGCCAGCAGAATCCAAGGCCACGAGCAGTACTTC. This chain links TRBV6-1 with TRBJ2-7; D remains unclear. The germline V gene has CDR1 MNHNS and CDR2 SASEGT. The CDR3 extends over 12 amino acids. Deletions cut 6 bases from V and 5 bases from J, with 11 bases between.

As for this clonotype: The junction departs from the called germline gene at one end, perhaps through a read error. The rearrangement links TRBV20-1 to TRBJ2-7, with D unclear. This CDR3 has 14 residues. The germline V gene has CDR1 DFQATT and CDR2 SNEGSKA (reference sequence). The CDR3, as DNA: TGCAATGCTATAGATGAGGATCTCTCCTACGAGCAGTACTTC. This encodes CNAIDEDLSYEQYF.

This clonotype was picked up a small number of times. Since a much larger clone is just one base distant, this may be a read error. CDR3 sequence reads: CSARGTEGGYEQFF. The CDR3 region has the DNA TGCAGTGCTAGAGGTACGGAGGGCGGATATGAGCAGTTCTTC. The rearrangement joins TRBV20-1 to TRBJ2-1; possibly TRBD2 for D (6 bases). V dropped 1 base and J dropped 8 bases, with 15 bases sitting between them. Per germline, CDR1 DFQATT and CDR2 SNEGSKA (reference sequence). CDR3 length equals 14 residues.

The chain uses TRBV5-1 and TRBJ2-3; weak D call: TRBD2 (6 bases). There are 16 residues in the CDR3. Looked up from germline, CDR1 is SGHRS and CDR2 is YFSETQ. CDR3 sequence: CANSLGGRTEEDTQYF. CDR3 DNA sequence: TGCGCAAACAGCTTAGGAGGGAGGACCGAAGAGGATACGCAGTATTTT.

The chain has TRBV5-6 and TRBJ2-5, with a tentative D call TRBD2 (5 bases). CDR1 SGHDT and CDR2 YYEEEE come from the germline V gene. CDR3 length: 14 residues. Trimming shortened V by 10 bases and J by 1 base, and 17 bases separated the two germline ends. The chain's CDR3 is CAGIRSAIQETQYF. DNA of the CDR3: TGTGCCGGCATTCGTAGCGCAATCCAAGAGACCCAGTACTTC.

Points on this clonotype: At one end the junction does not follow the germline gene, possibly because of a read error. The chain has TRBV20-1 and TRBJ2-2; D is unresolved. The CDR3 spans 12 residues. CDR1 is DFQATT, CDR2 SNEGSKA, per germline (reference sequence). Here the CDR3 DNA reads TGCAGTGCTAGAAATAACACGGGGGAGCTGTTTTTT. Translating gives CSARNNTGELFF.

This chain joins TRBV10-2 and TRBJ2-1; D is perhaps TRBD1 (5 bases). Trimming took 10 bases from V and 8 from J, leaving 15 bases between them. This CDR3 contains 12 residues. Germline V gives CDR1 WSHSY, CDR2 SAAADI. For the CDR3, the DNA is TGCGCCAACAGCGAGGACACTTATGAGCAGTTCTTC. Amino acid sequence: CANSEDTYEQFF.

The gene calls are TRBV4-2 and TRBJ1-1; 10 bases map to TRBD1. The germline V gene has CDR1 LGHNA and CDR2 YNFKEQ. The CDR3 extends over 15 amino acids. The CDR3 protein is CVRSPSDRGDTEAFF. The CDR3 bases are TGTGTCAGAAGCCCCTCGGACAGGGGGGACACTGAAGCTTTCTTT.

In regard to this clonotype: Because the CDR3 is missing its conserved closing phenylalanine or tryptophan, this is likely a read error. The CDR3 DNA reads TGTGCTAGCAGGCCCCCAGAGGGGAGGGACAATGAGCAGTTCTTA. This encodes CASRPPEGRDNEQFL. V gene TRBV12-3 or TRBV12-4 combines with J gene TRBJ2-1, with 7 bases identical to TRBD2. The CDR3 is 15 amino acids.

The CDR3 region has the DNA TGCGCCAGCAGCTTGGGGCGGGCCTCCTACAATGAGCAGTTCTTC. The encoded protein is CASSLGRASYNEQFF. V and J are TRBV5-1 and TRBJ2-1; a possible D gene is TRBD2 (5 bases). V lost 0 bases, J lost 0 bases, and 7 bases lay in between. The CDR3 runs to 15 residues. Germline CDR1 reads SGHRS; CDR2 reads YFSETQ.